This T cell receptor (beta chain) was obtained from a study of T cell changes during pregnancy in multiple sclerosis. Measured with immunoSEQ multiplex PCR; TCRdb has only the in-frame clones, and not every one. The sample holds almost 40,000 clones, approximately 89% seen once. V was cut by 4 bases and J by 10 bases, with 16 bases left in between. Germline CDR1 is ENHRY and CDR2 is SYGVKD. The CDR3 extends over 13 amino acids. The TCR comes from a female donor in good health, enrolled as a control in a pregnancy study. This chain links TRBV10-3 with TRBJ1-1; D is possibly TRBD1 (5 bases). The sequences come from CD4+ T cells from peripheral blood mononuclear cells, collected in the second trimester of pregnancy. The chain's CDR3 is CAISARQWERAFF. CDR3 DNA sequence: TGTGCCATCAGTGCTAGACAGTGGGAAAGAGCTTTCTTT.